What follows are 14 T cell receptor beta chains derived from one specimen sequenced in a study of blood T cells in healthy people across ages. PCR was performed a second time for about 7 to 11 cycles using a sample-barcoded 5' primer and a J-beta primer mix. TCRdb processed the 5' RACE reads anew with MiXCR; each CDR3 protein has one entry. The table includes about 1,800,000 distinct CDR3 sequences, 28% detected once. The sample was blood. The source is a woman in her thirties in good health.

This clonotype was detected ten times or more. The genes are TRBV12-3 or TRBV12-4 and TRBJ2-1; perhaps TRBD2 as D (5 bases). The CDR3 length is 14 residues. V was trimmed by 6 bases and J by 4 bases, leaving 13 bases between them. CDR3 DNA sequence: TGTGCCAGCAGCCACACTCGGGGTTACAATGAGCAGTTCTTC. Its translation: CASSHTRGYNEQFF.

The genes are TRBV20-1 and TRBJ2-7, with a possible D match to TRBD2 (5 bases). The CDR3 totals 14 residues. Germline V CDR1 and CDR2: DFQATT, SNEGSKA (reference sequence). V lost 0 bases and J 3 bases, leaving 12 bases between the germline ends. The CDR3 sequence is CSAREMWGVYEQYF. CDR3 nucleotides: TGCAGTGCTAGAGAGATGTGGGGAGTCTACGAGCAGTACTTC.

This clonotype was counted many times. The chain combines TRBV3-1 with TRBJ2-7, with TRBD2 matching 8 bases. There are 16 residues in the CDR3. In germline, CDR1 is LGHDT, CDR2 YNNKEL (reference sequence). V lost 2 bases, J lost 3 bases, and 9 bases stayed unmatched. CDR3 DNA: TGTGCCAGCAGCCAAAGCGGGGGAGGGAGGCACTACGAGCAGTACTTC. It is translated as CASSQSGGGRHYEQYF.

This clonotype appeared a few times. The rearrangement uses TRBV5-1 and TRBJ2-1; TRBD2 matches 7 bases. The CDR3 length is 15 residues. CDR1 and CDR2 from the germline V gene are SGHRS and YFSETQ. V lost 5 bases to trimming and J lost 4 bases; unmatched junction nucleotides: 9. CDR3 bases: TGCGCCAGCAGTTCCGGGACTACGGAATACAATGAGCAGTTCTTC. Protein sequence: CASSSGTTEYNEQFF.

Points on this clonotype: The junction differs from germline at one of its ends, possibly a read error. The chain combines TRBV20-1 with TRBJ2-6; D not certain. The CDR3 totals 13 residues. Germline values: CDR1 DFQATT, CDR2 SNEGSKA (reference sequence). CDR3 nucleotide sequence: TGCAGGGCTAGTCGCCCCGGGGCCAACGTCCTGACTTTC. Translating gives CRASRPGANVLTF.

The chain combines TRBV20-1 with TRBJ2-7; 7 bases agree with TRBD2. Germline trimming cut 6 bases from V and 3 bases from J; bases unmatched to any gene: 14. CDR3 length equals 15 residues. The germline CDR1 and CDR2 sequences are DFQATT and SNEGSKA (reference sequence). The CDR3 coding sequence is TGCAGTGCCTTAAATTCTGGACTAGGGTTCTACGAGCAGTACTTC. This translates into CSALNSGLGFYEQYF.

This clonotype was found a few times. This chain connects TRBV6-4 to TRBJ2-1; 11 bases agree with TRBD2. The CDR3 loop spans 16 amino acids. Germline V gene sequence: CDR1 MRHNA, CDR2 SNTAGT. J was trimmed by 7 bases and V by 6 bases; bases with no gene match: 11. This chain's CDR3 is CASSSGTSGLRNEQFF. CDR3 in DNA: TGTGCCAGCAGCTCAGGGACTAGCGGACTTAGGAATGAGCAGTTCTTC.

This rearrangement joins TRBV28 to TRBJ2-5; D is undetermined. Germline V gene lookup returns CDR1 MDHEN and CDR2 SYDVKM. Trimming took off 7 bases at V and 0 bases at J, with 9 bases between the two ends. The CDR3 sequence is 13 residues long. DNA of the CDR3: TGTGCCAGCACCTCCCTGTACCAAGAGACCCAGTACTTC. Translated, it gives CASTSLYQETQYF.

This clonotype was seen a few times. V usage is TRBV5-1 and J usage is TRBJ1-2, with D perhaps matching TRBD1 (5 bases). The CDR3 sequence is 14 residues long. With 0 bases removed from V and 7 bases from J, the gap between germline ends came to 13 bases. Looked up from germline, CDR1 is SGHRS and CDR2 is YFSETQ. For the CDR3, the DNA is TGCGCCAGCAGCTTGGCTACAGGTAGAAGTGGCTACACCTTC. Protein sequence: CASSLATGRSGYTF.

This chain joins TRBV12-3 or TRBV12-4 and TRBJ2-4, with D perhaps TRBD2 (6 bases). The end of the DNA fits TRBJ2-7 better, so the J call may be wrong. The CDR3 consists of 16 residues. DNA for the CDR3: TGTGCCAGCAGTTTATCCTCCGGGGGTTGGGCCTACGAGCAGTACTTC. This sequence encodes CASSLSSGGWAYEQYF.

The CDR3 DNA reads TGTGCCAGCAGTTACATTACGAGACTAGCGGGATCGGTTGAGCAGTACTTC. As protein: CASSYITRLAGSVEQYF. The rearrangement links TRBV6-2 or TRBV6-3 to TRBJ2-4; 11 nucleotides match TRBD2. V shed 2 bases, J shed 13 bases, and the junction held 16 bases outside the gene matches. The germline CDR1 and CDR2 sequences are MNHEY and SVGEGT. The CDR3 runs 17 residues.

The chain carries TRBV30 and TRBJ2-7; D tentatively fits TRBD1 or TRBD2 (6 bases each). Germline assignment: CDR1 GTSNPN and CDR2 SVGIG (reference sequence). V was clipped by 5 bases and J by 3 bases, with 14 bases between them. The CDR3 loop spans 13 amino acids. The CDR3 reads CAWHDGGGYEQYF. CDR3 in DNA: TGTGCCTGGCACGACGGAGGGGGCTACGAGCAGTACTTC.

Concerning this clonotype: The junction and the germline gene differ at one end; a read error may be behind it. This chain connects TRBV12-3 or TRBV12-4 to TRBJ2-2; a weak D match, TRBD2 (5 bases). The CDR3 has 13 amino acids. The CDR3 DNA sequence: TGTGCCAGCAGTTTTATTAGTTCCGGGGAGCGGTTTTTT. It translates to CASSFISSGERFF.

This clonotype was detected only a few times. The chain recombines TRBV12-3 or TRBV12-4 with TRBJ2-3; D may be TRBD2 (5 bases). Trimming pared 6 bases from V and 2 bases from J, leaving 12 bases between. CDR3 size: 14 residues. CDR3 DNA: TGTGCCAGCAGGCTCACGGGGTTCACAGATACGCAGTATTTT. It encodes CASRLTGFTDTQYF.